This TCR beta chain is from a study of blood T cell repertoires in COVID-19. Some clones are missing from TCRdb's copy, which holds only in-frame ones; the method was immunoSEQ multiplex PCR. The table has about 69,000 clones, about 80% seen once; the top ten hold 10% to 15%. CDR1 is KGHDR, CDR2 SFDVKD, per germline. Deletions cut 4 bases from V and 4 bases from J, with 11 bases between. The CDR3 length is 14 residues. The TCR was taken from a man in his fifties with COVID-19, enrolled during active disease. The chain joins TRBV24-1 to TRBJ2-3; D might be TRBD2 (5 bases). Sequences were obtained from peripheral blood. CDR3 amino acids: CATSDRTRSDTQYF. The CDR3 bases are TGTGCCACCAGTGACCGAACTAGATCAGATACGCAGTATTTT.